This T cell receptor (beta chain) was sequenced during a study of regulatory T cells in long-lasting Graves disease. Broader study findings: Persistent patients shared more public clonotypes (around 2,500) than new patients (approximately 1,000).

Sample time point: newly diagnosed GD, antithyroid drugs for less than 3 months. Construction of the TCR library relied on RNA isolated from PBMCs. Construction of the TCR beta libraries employed iRepertoire HTBI primers in conjunction with Arm-PCR of CDR3 regions. In TCRdb, the multiplex PCR reads were re-called with MiXCR into one record per CDR3 protein. The sample contains some 600,000 distinct CDR3 sequences, approximately 16% of which appear only once. The V and J ends lost 8 bases and 10 bases respectively, with 15 bases between them. The CDR3 is made up of 13 amino acids. CDR1 and CDR2 (germline): SNHLY, FYNNEI. About this clonotype itself: Its cognate antigen is unknown.

The same sample was also studied in work on T cells in Graves' hyperthyroidism and ophthalmopathy. That report adds: Researchers ran a first-round RT-PCR on the TCR CDR3 using the HTBI primer set. Most expanded thyroid clonotypes above 0.001 also appeared in blood.

Sample: peripheral blood mononuclear cells (PBMCs), taken at new diagnosis, from a patient treated with antithyroid drugs. The chain combines TRBV2 with TRBJ1-6; unclear D gene. The sequence came from a man younger than 35 with Graves disease. CDR3 nucleotides: TGTGCCAGCGGGCCGGCAGCGGGGTCACCCCTCCACTTT. Its protein product is CASGPAAGSPLHF.